This entry lists 16 T cell receptor beta chains sequenced from one sample in a study of blood T cell repertoires in COVID-19. This table comes from immunoSEQ multiplex PCR, and its TCRdb copy is limited to in-frame clones, with some not included. The sample lists tens of thousands of clones, more than 65% occurring once. Sequencing used peripheral blood. These receptors all stem from a man between 60 and 75 years old with acute or convalescent COVID-19.

In this sample, this clone turned up a few times. The CDR3 DNA follows: TGTGCCAGCAGTTTAGGGTTGGGCCAGCAAGAGACCCAGTACTTC. Translation gives CASSLGLGQQETQYF. V gene TRBV27 combines with J gene TRBJ2-5; D gene unclear. The V end lost 2 bases, the J end lost 2 bases, and 12 bases lay between the germline ends. The CDR3 has 15 amino acids. In germline, CDR1 is MNHEY, CDR2 SMNVEV (reference sequence).

CDR3 sequence: CAMKPGQGSTGANVLTF. In DNA, the CDR3 is TGTGCCATGAAGCCGGGACAGGGTTCGACCGGGGCCAACGTCCTGACTTTC. The J gene is TRBJ2-6, the V gene TRBV10-3; 9 positions match TRBD1. The CDR3 contains 17 residues. V dropped 9 bases and J dropped 4; count of bases not matched to a gene: 13. CDR1 and CDR2 from the germline V gene are ENHRY and SYGVKD.

The CDR3 DNA reads as TGTGCCAGCAGCTTAACACAGGGGGCCCGCGAGCAGTACTTC. Protein sequence: CASSLTQGAREQYF. This chain joins TRBV7-2 and TRBJ2-7, with TRBD1 matching 9 bases. The CDR3 covers 14 residues. Germline V CDR1 and CDR2: SGHTA, FQGNSA. V gave up 2 bases and J gave up 6 bases; unmatched junction bases: 5.

This chain uses TRBV5-1 with TRBJ2-3; 8 nucleotides align to TRBD2. The germline V gene has CDR1 SGHRS and CDR2 YFSETQ. J lost 0 bases, V lost 4 bases, and 4 bases had no gene match. This CDR3 is built from 15 residues. The CDR3 region has the DNA TGCGCCAGCAGCACACTAGCGGTTAGCACAGATACGCAGTATTTT. Translating gives CASSTLAVSTDTQYF.

The V gene is TRBV5-6, the J gene TRBJ2-5; D possibly corresponds to TRBD2 (5 bases). The CDR3 is 13 residues long. The germline gives CDR1 SGHDT, CDR2 YYEEEE. The V end lost 0 bases, the J end lost 4 bases, and 7 bases lay between the germline ends. CDR3 sequence: CASSLGAGETQYF. For the CDR3, the DNA is TGTGCCAGCAGCTTGGGGGCGGGAGAGACCCAGTACTTC.

The chain uses TRBV28 and TRBJ1-1; 8 nucleotides align to TRBD1. Germline V gene lookup returns CDR1 MDHEN and CDR2 SYDVKM. This CDR3 has 14 residues. J lost 5 bases, V lost 6 bases, and 8 bases had no gene match. The CDR3 DNA follows: TGTGCCAGCAGGCCTATGGACAGGGTAACTGAAGCTTTCTTT. It translates to CASRPMDRVTEAFF.

V is TRBV11-1 and J is TRBJ1-2; possibly TRBD1 for D (6 bases). The V end was cut by 1 base, the J end by 7 bases, with 16 bases between. This CDR3 region has 15 residues. CDR1 is SGHAT and CDR2 is FQDESV in the germline V gene (reference sequence). The CDR3: CASSLVTGMDSGYTF. Written as DNA, the CDR3 is TGTGCCAGCAGCTTAGTTACAGGGATGGACTCTGGCTACACCTTC.

This clone appeared a few times. V gene TRBV12-5 combines with J gene TRBJ2-7; TRBD2 matches at 7 bases. Germline V lookup: CDR1 LGHNT, CDR2 FRNRAP. The CDR3 runs to 16 residues. The V and J ends lost 1 base and 3 bases, in that order; junction bases with no gene match: 9. In DNA form, the CDR3 reads TGTGCTAGTGGTTTGGAGTCCGGGACTAAGGGCTACGAGCAGTACTTC. Translated: CASGLESGTKGYEQYF.

This chain joins TRBV11-2 and TRBJ1-1; D is possibly TRBD1 (6 bases). Between the trimmed V and J ends, which lost 1 base and 0 bases, there was a span of 15 bases. CDR3 length: 17 residues. The germline V gene encodes CDR1 SGHAT and CDR2 FQNNGV. The CDR3 loop is CASSLGAGQSMNTEAFF. Here the CDR3 DNA reads TGTGCCAGCAGCTTAGGCGCAGGACAGAGCATGAACACTGAAGCTTTCTTT.

The chain employs TRBV30 and TRBJ1-5, with D maybe TRBD1 (5 bases). V was pared by 3 bases and J by 5 bases, with 14 bases between. Germline V gene data show CDR1 as GTSNPN and CDR2 as SVGIG (reference sequence). The CDR3 sequence is 14 residues long. Written as DNA, the CDR3 is TGTGCCTGGAGCCCGGGACTGGGGGATCAGCCCCAGCATTTT. It codes for CAWSPGLGDQPQHF.

This clone has only one observation. This chain connects TRBV9 to TRBJ2-2; TRBD2 aligns across 8 bases. This CDR3 region has 15 residues. Trimming cost V 0 bases and J 5 bases; bases outside gene matches: 3. In germline, CDR1 is SGDLS, CDR2 YYNGEE. CDR3 coding DNA: TGTGCCAGCAGCGTAGCGGGGGGGAGAACCGGGGAGCTGTTTTTT. This codes for CASSVAGGRTGELFF. Filled out from reference TRBV9 and TRBJ2-2, the complete variable domain reads DSGVTQTPKHLITATGQRVTLRCSPRSGDLSVYWYQQSLDQGLQFLIQYYNGEERAKGNILERFSAQQFPDLHSELNLSSLELGDSALYFCASSVAGGRTGELFFGEGSRLTVL.

This chain joins TRBV6-5 and TRBJ1-3; 7 bases are a match to TRBD1. Germline CDR1 and CDR2: MNHEY and SVGAGI. Losses at the gene ends were 7 bases for V and 0 bases for J; bases not matched to a gene: 6. The CDR3 contains 15 residues. The CDR3 nucleotides are TGTGCCAGCACCAGGGGACAGACCTCTGGAAACACCATATATTTT. Its translation: CASTRGQTSGNTIYF.

This chain connects TRBV7-5 to TRBJ2-7; the table's D call TRBD2 went unverified against the DNA. TRBV7-5 is a recognized pseudogene. The CDR3 is made up of 15 amino acids. CDR3 coding DNA: TGTGTCAGAAGCTTAGAATACGCGGGACCCCACGAGCAGTACTTC. Translation: CVRSLEYAGPHEQYF.

The chain couples TRBV28 to TRBJ1-1; possibly TRBD1 for D (6 bases). V was shortened by 9 bases and J by 5 bases, with 22 bases between the two germline ends. CDR1 and CDR2 from the germline V gene are MDHEN and SYDVKM. This CDR3 has 15 amino acids. CDR3: CASQDRLLRGTEAFF. The CDR3, as DNA: TGTGCCAGTCAGGACAGACTCCTTCGGGGAACTGAAGCTTTCTTT.

The chain combines TRBV7-2 with TRBJ2-1, with a weak D call TRBD1 (6 bases). Trimming cost V 6 bases and J 6 bases, with 12 bases left between them. This CDR3 spans 13 amino acids. The V gene's germline CDR1 is SGHTA and CDR2 FQGNSA. CDR3 DNA: TGTGCCAGCAGATCGGACAGATCCAATGAGCAGTTCTTC. Protein product: CASRSDRSNEQFF.

The rearrangement links TRBV28 to TRBJ2-3; perhaps TRBD2 as D (6 bases). Germline CDR1 MDHEN, CDR2 SYDVKM. This CDR3 region has 13 residues. Trimming stripped 6 bases from V and 6 bases from J, with 13 bases between. CDR3 sequence reads: CASRLSGGDTQYF. CDR3 coding DNA: TGTGCCAGCAGACTTAGCGGAGGGGATACGCAGTATTTT.